The 32 T cell receptor beta chains below were found in one sample sequenced in a study of spatial heterogeneity in lung cancer. Each CDR3 protein is one row after TCRdb ran MiXCR on the 5' RACE reads. The sample comprises some 120,000 distinct CDR3 sequences, more than 9% of which are singletons, and 15% to 20% rests with the top ten. Time point given: blood at routine non-recurrence follow-up after resection. TCRs were sequenced from unsorted whole RNA of tumor, nontumor lung or PBMC. The sample was PBMCs, taken at follow-up. All receptors derive from a male donor with early-stage non-small cell lung cancer.

The V call is TRBV28, the J call TRBJ2-3, with D unresolved. The CDR3 contains 13 residues. The germline gives CDR1 MDHEN, CDR2 SYDVKM. Trimming removed 6 bases from V and 0 bases from J, with 7 bases in between. CDR3 in DNA: TGTGCCAGCAGAGGATCTAGCACAGATACGCAGTATTTT. Protein: CASRGSSTDTQYF.

The CDR3 nucleotides read TGTGCCAGCCGAAATCAGGGTGATTCACCCCTCCACTTT. Amino acid sequence: CASRNQGDSPLHF. The rearrangement joins TRBV7-6 to TRBJ1-6; tentative D call: TRBD1 (5 bases). V lost 8 bases and J lost 8, with 13 bases in between. CDR3 size: 13 residues. CDR1 is SGHVS and CDR2 is FNYEAQ in the germline V gene.

This clonotype was seen ten or more times. The rearrangement joins TRBV5-1 to TRBJ1-2; a possible D gene is TRBD1 (5 bases). CDR3 length equals 15 residues. The V end was cut by 0 bases, the J end by 6 bases, with 15 bases between. Germline lookup yields CDR1 SGHRS and CDR2 YFSETQ. The CDR3 here is CASSLVSAGNNGYTF. CDR3 nucleotides: TGCGCCAGCAGCTTGGTTTCGGCAGGGAATAATGGCTACACCTTC.

This chain uses TRBV12-3 or TRBV12-4 with TRBJ2-2; maybe TRBD1 (7 bases). V was clipped by 5 bases and J by 5 bases, with 12 bases between them. The CDR3 consists of 14 residues. The CDR3 loop reads CASSAQGRTGELFF. CDR3 bases: TGTGCCAGCAGTGCACAGGGGAGGACCGGGGAGCTGTTTTTT.

This clonotype has ten or more counts. J is TRBJ2-7 and V is TRBV27; D possibly corresponds to TRBD1 (6 bases). The length of the CDR3 is 13 residues. Trimming cost V 10 bases and J 6 bases, with 19 bases left between them. From germline, CDR1 is MNHEY and CDR2 SMNVEV (reference sequence). CDR3 region: CAIRGFGLAEQYF. For the CDR3, the DNA is TGTGCCATAAGGGGGTTCGGCCTAGCCGAGCAGTACTTC.

The CDR3 DNA follows: TGTGCCAGCAGCGTTGGGACAGCCAGCACAGATACGCAGTATTTT. Amino acids: CASSVGTASTDTQYF. The gene calls are TRBV9 and TRBJ2-3, with 7 nucleotides matching TRBD1. Germline values: CDR1 SGDLS, CDR2 YYNGEE. CDR3 length: 15 amino acids. Trimming at V came to 2 bases and at J to 0 bases, leaving 3 bases not matched to a gene.

This clonotype is deemed medium-sized. The chain has TRBV6-6 and TRBJ2-7, with D unclear. Germline V CDR1 and CDR2: MNHNY, SVGAGI (reference sequence). V lost 5 bases, J lost 3 bases, and 8 bases lay in between. The CDR3 consists of 12 residues. The CDR3 protein is CASSPHSYEQYF. CDR3 bases: TGTGCCAGCAGTCCCCACAGCTACGAGCAGTACTTC.

This clonotype came up a few times. CDR3 region: CATLRDRGSYEQYF. Written as DNA, the CDR3 is TGTGCCACCCTCAGGGACAGGGGCTCCTACGAGCAGTACTTC. This chain uses TRBV27 with TRBJ2-7; 10 bases are shared with TRBD1. Trimming at V came to 10 bases and at J to 0 bases, leaving 6 bases not matched to a gene. Germline V gene lookup returns CDR1 MNHEY and CDR2 SMNVEV (reference sequence). The CDR3 is 14 residues long.

The gene calls are TRBV6-2 or TRBV6-3 and TRBJ1-3; 8 bases fit TRBD1. CDR1 and CDR2 (germline): MNHEY, SVGEGT. After removal of 7 bases from V and 8 bases from J, the junction contained 10 bases not matched to a gene. The CDR3 totals 14 residues. The CDR3: CASTTGAEWDTIYF. CDR3 DNA sequence: TGTGCCAGCACGACAGGGGCAGAATGGGACACCATATATTTT.

This clonotype was counted at least ten times. The chain recombines TRBV7-2 with TRBJ2-6; possibly TRBD1 for D (6 bases). Looked up from germline, CDR1 is SGHTA and CDR2 is FQGNSA. The CDR3 covers 15 residues. The germline V and J ends were trimmed by 2 bases and 2 bases, with 7 bases remaining between them. This chain's CDR3 is CASSLTGTGANVLTF. The CDR3 coding sequence is TGTGCCAGCAGCTTAACAGGGACTGGGGCCAACGTCCTGACTTTC.

There are a few counts of this clonotype. The rearrangement joins TRBV28 to TRBJ2-7; 8 nucleotides match TRBD1. Losses at the gene ends were 3 bases for V and 0 bases for J; bases not matched to a gene: 4. Germline CDR1 MDHEN, CDR2 SYDVKM. The CDR3 is made up of 15 amino acids. CDR3 in DNA: TGTGCCAGCAGTTTGGACAGGGTGTCCTCCTACGAGCAGTACTTC. This gives the protein CASSLDRVSSYEQYF. Variable domain in full (rest from reference TRBV28 and TRBJ2-7): DVKVTQSSRYLVKRTGEKVFLECVQDMDHENMFWYRQDPGLGLRLIYFSYDVKMKEKGDIPEGYSVSREKKERFSLILESASTNQTSMYLCASSLDRVSSYEQYFGPGTRLTVT.

This clonotype was seen more than once but under ten times. The rearrangement uses TRBV28 and TRBJ2-5; D is possibly TRBD1 or TRBD2 (5 bases each). Trimming removed 7 bases at V and 5 bases at J, with 14 bases between. Germline loops: CDR1 MDHEN, CDR2 SYDVKM. The CDR3 has 13 amino acids. DNA for the CDR3: TGTGCCAGCACCCAGTGGGGGTCGGAGACCCAGTACTTC. Residues: CASTQWGSETQYF.

The rearrangement joins TRBV20-1 to TRBJ2-3; 7 bases match TRBD2. The CDR3 has 13 amino acids. Losses at the gene ends were 5 bases for V and 3 bases for J; bases not matched to a gene: 5. Germline CDR1 is DFQATT and CDR2 is SNEGSKA (reference sequence). The chain's CDR3 is CSAAQAGTDTQYF. DNA for the CDR3: TGCAGTGCTGCGCAAGCGGGGACAGATACGCAGTATTTT.

This clonotype occurred many times. This chain links TRBV11-1 with TRBJ2-3; the D is unclear. Trimming took 8 bases from V and 5 from J, leaving 8 bases between them. This CDR3 is 11 amino acids long. Germline V lookup: CDR1 SGHAT, CDR2 FQDESV (reference sequence). The CDR3 nucleotides read TGTGCCAGCTCCACCGAAGATACGCAGTATTTT. Translated, it gives CASSTEDTQYF.

This clonotype was observed at least ten times. The V and J genes are TRBV20-1 and TRBJ1-2; D not certain. V was trimmed by 4 bases and J by 5 bases, leaving 8 bases between them. The CDR3 sequence is 11 residues long. Germline CDR1 DFQATT, CDR2 SNEGSKA (reference sequence). DNA of the CDR3: TGCAGTGCTAAAACACCATATGGCTACACCTTC. This translates into CSAKTPYGYTF.

This clonotype was observed many times. This chain links TRBV12-3 or TRBV12-4 with TRBJ2-1, with D tentatively TRBD1 or TRBD2 (5 bases each). With 7 bases removed from V and 6 bases from J, the gap between germline ends came to 16 bases. The CDR3 length is 14 residues. The CDR3 protein is CASTMQSGSNEQFF. CDR3 nucleotides: TGTGCCAGCACCATGCAGTCAGGGAGCAATGAGCAGTTCTTC.

This chain joins TRBV5-1 and TRBJ2-5; 7 bases agree with TRBD1. Germline values: CDR1 SGHRS, CDR2 YFSETQ. V shed 0 bases, J shed 5 bases, and the junction held 10 bases outside the gene matches. The CDR3 runs 16 residues. In DNA form, the CDR3 reads TGCGCCAGCAGCTTGGCCGTAGCCAGGGGGATGGAGACCCAGTACTTC. This sequence encodes CASSLAVARGMETQYF.

As concerns this clonotype: The junction departs from the called germline gene at one end, perhaps through a read error. This sequence joins TRBV7-7 and TRBJ2-5; D might be TRBD2 (5 bases). Germline loops: CDR1 SSHAT, CDR2 FNYEAQ (reference sequence). The CDR3 has 13 residues. The CDR3 here is CASRSGVSETQYF. CDR3 coding DNA: TGTGCTAGCAGATCCGGGGTTTCGGAGACCCAGTACTTC.

Ten or more counts support this clonotype. The J gene is TRBJ1-2, the V gene TRBV29-1, with D unresolved. With 4 bases removed from V and 8 bases from J, the gap between germline ends came to 14 bases. The CDR3 loop spans 12 amino acids. Germline V gives CDR1 SQVTM, CDR2 ANQGSEA. The CDR3 DNA sequence: TGCAGCGTTGGCACAGTAACTATGGGCTACACCTTC. It yields the protein CSVGTVTMGYTF.

This clonotype has ten or more counts. The rearrangement links TRBV29-1 to TRBJ2-2; D could derive from TRBD1 or TRBD2 (5 bases each). The CDR3 has 14 amino acids. The germline gives CDR1 SQVTM, CDR2 ANQGSEA. The chain's CDR3 is CSGGRDGSSGELFF. CDR3 nucleotide sequence: TGCAGTGGGGGTCGGGACGGAAGTTCCGGGGAGCTGTTTTTT.

At least ten counts were recorded for this clonotype. This chain joins TRBV7-9 and TRBJ2-7, with D unclear. Germline V gene data show CDR1 as SEHNR and CDR2 as FQNEAQ (reference sequence). Trimming cost V 4 bases and J 0 bases, with 13 bases left between them. The CDR3 consists of 15 residues. The CDR3 spells CASSSRHDPSYEQYF. CDR3 DNA sequence: TGTGCCAGCAGCTCCCGCCACGATCCCTCCTACGAGCAGTACTTC.

As regards this clonotype: With a much larger clone just one base away, this may be a read error. The conserved phenylalanine or tryptophan normally closing the CDR3 is absent here, so this likely arose from a read error. The chain recombines TRBV29-1 with TRBJ2-1; maybe TRBD2 (6 bases). Germline CDR1 and CDR2: SQVTM and ANQGSEA. Trimming took 5 bases from V and 0 from J, leaving 14 bases between them. The CDR3 runs 15 residues. The DNA of the CDR3 is TGCAGCGTTAGGATCCGGGACTCCTCCTACAATGAGCAGTTCCTC. It encodes CSVRIRDSSYNEQFL.

The CDR3 spells CATSGDRAPVSSPLHF. The DNA for the CDR3 is TGTGCCACCAGTGGTGACCGGGCCCCGGTTTCATCACCCCTCCACTTT. This sequence joins TRBV24-1 and TRBJ1-6; D is ambiguous. Germline values: CDR1 KGHDR, CDR2 SFDVKD. Trimming stripped 5 bases from V and 10 bases from J, with 20 bases between. The CDR3 has 16 residues.

The chain couples TRBV11-2 to TRBJ2-7; TRBD2 is a possible D gene (6 bases). V lost 1 base and J lost 6, with 10 bases in between. This CDR3 has 13 residues. Germline V lookup: CDR1 SGHAT, CDR2 FQNNGV. The DNA for the CDR3 is TGTGCCAGCAGCTTAGGCCAGCGGGCCGAGCAGTACTTC. Protein: CASSLGQRAEQYF.

V and J are TRBV29-1 and TRBJ1-2, with D tentatively TRBD1 (6 bases). There are 14 residues in the CDR3. Germline V gives CDR1 SQVTM, CDR2 ANQGSEA. V lost 7 bases, J lost 5 bases, and 20 bases lay in between. The CDR3 nucleotides read TGCAGCGCCCTAAGATCAGGGGCTGGTTATGGCTACACCTTC. Its protein product is CSALRSGAGYGYTF. Filled out from reference TRBV29-1 and TRBJ1-2, the complete variable domain reads SAVISQKPSRDICQRGTSLTIQCQVDSQVTMMFWYRQQPGQSLTLIATANQGSEATYESGFVIDKFPISRPNLTFSTLTVSNMSPEDSSIYLCSALRSGAGYGYTFGSGTRLTVV.

V gene TRBV7-9 combines with J gene TRBJ1-1, with no clear D. Germline V gene data show CDR1 as SEHNR and CDR2 as FQNEAQ (reference sequence). The CDR3 consists of 14 residues. Trimming took off 2 bases at V and 2 bases at J, with 9 bases between the two ends. The CDR3 nucleotides are TGTGCCAGCAGCTTACTGTTGAAAAACACTGAAGCTTTCTTT. It translates to CASSLLLKNTEAFF.

This chain connects TRBV4-3 to TRBJ1-5; D is uncertain. V was cut by 0 bases and J by 3 bases, with 9 bases left in between. Germline CDR1 LGHNA, CDR2 YSLEER. This CDR3 has 15 residues. CDR3 bases: TGCGCCAGCAGCCAAGAGAGTCAGCTCAATCAGCCCCAGCATTTT. This gives the protein CASSQESQLNQPQHF.

The J gene is TRBJ1-1, the V gene TRBV7-2; D not certain. Germline loops: CDR1 SGHTA, CDR2 FQGNSA. The CDR3 has 15 residues. The V gene lost 3 bases and the J gene lost 1 base, with 12 bases spanning the gap. CDR3 DNA: TGTGCCAGCAGCTTTTTTGGGCCAGCGAACACTGAAGCTTTCTTT. Translated: CASSFFGPANTEAFF.

This clonotype was counted at least ten times. The chain couples TRBV10-3 to TRBJ2-1; the match to TRBD1 covers 7 bases. The J segment lost 9 bases and the V segment lost 6 bases, leaving 11 bases of the junction unmatched. The germline gives CDR1 ENHRY, CDR2 SYGVKD. This CDR3 comprises 14 residues. For the CDR3, the DNA is TGTGCCATCAGCAACGGGACAGCCCCAAGTGAGCAGTTCTTC. This gives the protein CAISNGTAPSEQFF.

CDR3 amino acids: CASSPPAGADTGELFF. The CDR3 nucleotides are TGTGCCAGCAGCCCTCCGGCGGGCGCGGACACCGGGGAGCTGTTTTTT. This chain uses TRBV5-6 with TRBJ2-2; TRBD2 might be the D (5 bases). This CDR3 contains 16 residues. The germline V gene has CDR1 SGHDT and CDR2 YYEEEE. The V end lost 4 bases, the J end lost 3 bases, and 16 bases lay between the germline ends.

The chain recombines TRBV7-6 with TRBJ1-4; D gene ambiguous. The V gene lost 5 bases and the J gene lost 8 bases, with 15 bases spanning the gap. The length of the CDR3 is 14 residues. Germline V gene data show CDR1 as SGHVS and CDR2 as FNYEAQ. In DNA form, the CDR3 reads TGTGCCAGCAGCCCCTCGGGATTCGGCGAAAAACTGTTTTTT. Protein sequence: CASSPSGFGEKLFF. Looking up the rest from reference TRBV7-6 and TRBJ1-4 gives the full variable domain: GAGVSQSPRYKVTKRGQDVALRCDPISGHVSLYWYRQALGQGPEFLTYFNYEAQQDKSGLPNDRFSAERPEGSISTLTIQRTEQRDSAMYRCASSPSGFGEKLFFGSGTQLSVL.

This clonotype was recorded many times. V and J are TRBV29-1 and TRBJ2-3; 7 bases fit TRBD2. With V trimmed by 3 bases and J by 1 base, 1 base remained unmatched. There are 13 residues in the CDR3. Germline CDR1 SQVTM, CDR2 ANQGSEA. The CDR3 is CSVEAGGTDTQYF. The CDR3, as DNA: TGCAGCGTTGAGGCGGGGGGCACAGATACGCAGTATTTT.